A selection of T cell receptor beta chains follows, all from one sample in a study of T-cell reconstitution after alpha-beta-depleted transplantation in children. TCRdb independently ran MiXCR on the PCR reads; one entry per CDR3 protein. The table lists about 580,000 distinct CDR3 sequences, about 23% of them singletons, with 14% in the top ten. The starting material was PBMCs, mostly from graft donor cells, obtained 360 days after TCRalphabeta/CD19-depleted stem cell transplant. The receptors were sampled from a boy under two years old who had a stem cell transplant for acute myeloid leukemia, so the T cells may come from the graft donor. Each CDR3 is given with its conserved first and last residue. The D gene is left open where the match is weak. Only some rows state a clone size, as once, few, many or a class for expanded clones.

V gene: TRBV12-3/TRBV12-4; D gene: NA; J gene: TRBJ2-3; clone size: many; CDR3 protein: CASREFSTDTQYF; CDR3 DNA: TGTGCCAGCAGGGAATTTAGCACAGATACGCAGTATTTT
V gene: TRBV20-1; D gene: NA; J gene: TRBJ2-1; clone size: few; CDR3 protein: CSASAGLTYNEQFF; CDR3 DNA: TGCAGTGCTAGCGCGGGGTTGACCTACAATGAGCAGTTCTTC
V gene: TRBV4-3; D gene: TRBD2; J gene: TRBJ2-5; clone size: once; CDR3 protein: CASSQDLGGGDRETQYF; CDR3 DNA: TGCGCCAGCAGCCAAGATCTGGGCGGGGGGGATCGGGAGACCCAGTACTTC
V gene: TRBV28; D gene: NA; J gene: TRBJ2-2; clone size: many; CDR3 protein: CASSFTGQKERYGELFF; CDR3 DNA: TGTGCCAGCAGTTTTACGGGTCAAAAGGAACGCTACGGGGAGCTGTTTTTT
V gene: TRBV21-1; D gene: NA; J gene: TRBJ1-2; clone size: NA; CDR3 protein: CASSKLTYGYTF; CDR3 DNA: TGTGCCAGCAGCAAACTTACCTATGGCTACACCTTC
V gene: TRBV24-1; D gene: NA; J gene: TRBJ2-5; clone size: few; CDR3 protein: CATSDFRDSPRETQYF; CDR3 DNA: TGTGCCACCAGTGATTTCCGGGACTCCCCTCGGGAGACCCAGTACTTC
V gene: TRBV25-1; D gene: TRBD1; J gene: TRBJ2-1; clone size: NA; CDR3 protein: CASSGTGAISYNEQFF; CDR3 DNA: TGTGCCAGCAGTGGGACAGGGGCTATCTCCTACAATGAGCAGTTCTTC
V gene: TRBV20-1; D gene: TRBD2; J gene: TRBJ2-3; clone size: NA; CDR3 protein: CSGTSGGTDTQYF; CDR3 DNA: TGCAGTGGGACTAGCGGGGGCACAGATACGCAGTATTTT
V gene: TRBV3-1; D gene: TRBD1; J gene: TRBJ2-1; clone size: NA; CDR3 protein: CASSVDSVRGRYNEQFF; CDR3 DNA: TGTGCCAGCAGCGTGGACTCGGTCAGGGGGCGCTACAATGAGCAGTTCTTC
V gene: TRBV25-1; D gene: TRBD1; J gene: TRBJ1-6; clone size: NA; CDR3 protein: CASSTPTGVGTSLHF; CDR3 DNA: TGTGCCAGCAGTACCCCGACAGGGGTAGGGACGTCCCTCCACTTT
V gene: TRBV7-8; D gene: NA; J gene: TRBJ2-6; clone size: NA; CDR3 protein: CASSYRGPSGANVLTF; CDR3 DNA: TGTGCCAGCAGCTACCGGGGCCCCTCTGGGGCCAACGTCCTGACTTTC
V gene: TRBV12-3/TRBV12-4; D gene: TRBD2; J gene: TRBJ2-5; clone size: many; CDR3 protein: CASSIGGLAAPGPETQYF; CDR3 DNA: TGTGCCAGCAGCATTGGGGGACTAGCGGCCCCAGGTCCAGAGACCCAGTACTTC
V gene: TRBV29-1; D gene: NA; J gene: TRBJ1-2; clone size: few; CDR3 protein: CSVAGDTWYGYTF; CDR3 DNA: TGCAGCGTTGCTGGGGACACCTGGTATGGCTACACCTTC
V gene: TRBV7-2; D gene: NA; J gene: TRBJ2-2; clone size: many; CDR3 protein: CASSLVFRGPNTGELFF; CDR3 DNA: TGTGCCAGCAGCTTAGTCTTCAGGGGCCCGAACACCGGGGAGCTGTTTTTT
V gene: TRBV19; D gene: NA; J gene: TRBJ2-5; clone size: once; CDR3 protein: CASSKSSYSQETQYF; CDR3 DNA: TGTGCCAGTAGTAAGTCTAGCTATAGTCAAGAGACCCAGTACTTC
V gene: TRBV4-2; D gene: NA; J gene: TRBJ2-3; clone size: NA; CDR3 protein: CASSQEDRFTDTQYF; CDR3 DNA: TGTGCCAGCAGCCAAGAAGACAGATTCACAGATACGCAGTATTTT
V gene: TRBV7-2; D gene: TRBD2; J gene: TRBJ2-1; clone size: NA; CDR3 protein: CASSLSGGLRVYEQFF; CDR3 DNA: TGTGCCAGCAGCTTAAGTGGGGGACTACGGGTTTATGAGCAGTTCTTC
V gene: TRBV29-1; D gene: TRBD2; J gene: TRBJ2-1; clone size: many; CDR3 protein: CSARTSGVTNEQFF; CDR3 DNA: TGCAGCGCCCGGACTAGCGGGGTCACCAATGAGCAGTTCTTC
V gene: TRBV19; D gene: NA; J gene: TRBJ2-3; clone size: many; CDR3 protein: CASSTGQEKTDTQYF; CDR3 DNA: TGTGCCAGTAGTACCGGACAAGAGAAAACAGATACGCAGTATTTT
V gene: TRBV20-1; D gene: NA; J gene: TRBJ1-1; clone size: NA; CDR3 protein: CSARGVGNTEAFF; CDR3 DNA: TGCAGTGCTAGGGGGGTGGGGAACACTGAAGCTTTCTTT
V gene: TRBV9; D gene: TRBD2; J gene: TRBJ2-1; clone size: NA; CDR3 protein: CASCSGGGVCEQFF; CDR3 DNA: TGTGCCAGCTGTAGCGGGGGGGGTGTGTGTGAGCAGTTCTTC
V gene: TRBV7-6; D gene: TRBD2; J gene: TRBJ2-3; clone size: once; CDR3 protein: CASSLEGTSGGYTDTQYF; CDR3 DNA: TGTGCCAGCAGCTTGGAGGGGACTAGCGGGGGATACACAGATACGCAGTATTTT
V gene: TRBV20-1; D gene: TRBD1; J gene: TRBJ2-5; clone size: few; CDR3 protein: CSARDGDRGQETQYF; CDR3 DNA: TGCAGTGCTAGAGATGGAGACAGGGGGCAAGAGACCCAGTACTTC
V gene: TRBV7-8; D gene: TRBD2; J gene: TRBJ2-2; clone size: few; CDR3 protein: CASREAGGPGELFF; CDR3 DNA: TGTGCCAGCAGGGAAGCGGGGGGGCCCGGGGAGCTGTTTTTT
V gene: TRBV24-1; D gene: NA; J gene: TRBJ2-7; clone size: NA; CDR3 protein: CATSDRGTGEQYF; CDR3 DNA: TGTGCCACCAGTGACAGGGGAACTGGCGAGCAGTACTTC
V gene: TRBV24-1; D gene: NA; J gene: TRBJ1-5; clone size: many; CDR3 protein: CATSEAGDYKPQHF; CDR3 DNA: TGTGCCACCAGTGAAGCAGGGGATTATAAGCCCCAGCATTTT
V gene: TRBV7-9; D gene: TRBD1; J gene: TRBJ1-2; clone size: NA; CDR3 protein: CATDRGWPLDGYTF; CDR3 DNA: TGTGCCACCGACAGGGGGTGGCCCCTCGATGGCTACACCTTC
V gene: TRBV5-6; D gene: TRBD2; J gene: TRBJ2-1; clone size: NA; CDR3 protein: CASSSSSGGGTEQFF; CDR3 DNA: TGTGCCAGCAGCTCCTCTAGCGGGGGGGGGACTGAGCAGTTCTTC
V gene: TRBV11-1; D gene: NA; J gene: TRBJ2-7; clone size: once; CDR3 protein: CASSLVRGSYGRSSYEQYF; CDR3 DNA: TGTGCCAGCAGCTTAGTCCGGGGGTCCTACGGACGGAGCTCCTACGAGCAGTACTTC
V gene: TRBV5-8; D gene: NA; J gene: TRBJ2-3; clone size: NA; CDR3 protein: CASSVTGYDTQYF; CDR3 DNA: TGTGCCAGCAGCGTCACAGGGTACGATACGCAGTATTTT
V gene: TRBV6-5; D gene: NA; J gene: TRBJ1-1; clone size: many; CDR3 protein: CASSQGTVAFF; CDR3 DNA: TGTGCCAGCAGCCAGGGTACCGTCGCTTTCTTT
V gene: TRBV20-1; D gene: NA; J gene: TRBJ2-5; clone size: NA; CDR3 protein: CSARARRSVETQYF; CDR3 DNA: TGCAGTGCTAGAGCCCGGCGGAGCGTCGAGACCCAGTACTTC
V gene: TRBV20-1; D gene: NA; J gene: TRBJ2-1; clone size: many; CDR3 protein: CSARDLVNEQFF; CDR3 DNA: TGCAGTGCTAGAGATCTGGTTAATGAGCAGTTCTTC
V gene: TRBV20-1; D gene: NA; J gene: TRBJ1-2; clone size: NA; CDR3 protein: CSARAVIGMNYGYTF; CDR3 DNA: TGCAGTGCTAGAGCGGTGATTGGGATGAACTATGGCTACACCTTC
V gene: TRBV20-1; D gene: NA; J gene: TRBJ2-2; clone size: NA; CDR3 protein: CSARDLTGGYTGELFF; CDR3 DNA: TGCAGTGCTAGAGATTTAACCGGGGGCTACACCGGGGAGCTGTTTTTT